One sample yielded the 14 T cell receptor beta chains listed below, sequenced in a study of T cell responses to AZD1222 COVID-19 vaccine. The protocol was immunoSEQ multiplex PCR, while the TCRdb copy is restricted to in-frame clones and leaves out a portion. The data show about 110,000 clones, 70% to 85% seen once. Sequenced material: peripheral blood, taken on day 0 of AZD1222 vaccination. These TCRs come from an adult in good health.

The chain links TRBV4-1 to TRBJ1-1; no clear D. Germline CDR1 reads MGHRA; CDR2 reads YSYEKL. The CDR3 has 14 amino acids. Trimming left V 2 bases short and J 0 bases short, with 7 bases between. The CDR3 reads CASSQQHLNTEAFF. The CDR3 region has the DNA TGCGCCAGCAGCCAACAACACTTGAACACTGAAGCTTTCTTT.

The gene calls are TRBV18 and TRBJ2-1, with D perhaps TRBD1 or TRBD2 (6 bases each). This CDR3 contains 14 residues. Trimming removed 3 bases from V and 7 bases from J, with 13 bases in between. Germline values: CDR1 KGHSH, CDR2 LQKENI. The CDR3 coding sequence is TGTGCCAGCTCACCGGCCGAAGGGGGGAATGAGCAGTTCTTC. The encoded protein is CASSPAEGGNEQFF.

The chain uses TRBV7-2 and TRBJ2-6, with 8 positions matching TRBD1. V gave up 2 bases and J gave up 0 bases; unmatched junction bases: 6. Germline V CDR1 and CDR2: SGHTA, FQGNSA. CDR3 length: 18 residues. CDR3 DNA: TGTGCCAGCAGCTTAAGTTACAGGGGGACCTCTGGGGCCAACGTCCTGACTTTC. It yields the protein CASSLSYRGTSGANVLTF. Using reference TRBV7-2 and TRBJ2-6 for the parts outside the CDR3, the full variable domain is GAGVSQSPSNKVTEKGKDVELRCDPISGHTALYWYRQSLGQGLEFLIYFQGNSAPDKSGLPSDRFSAERTGGSVSTLTIQRTQQEDSAVYLCASSLSYRGTSGANVLTFGAGSRLTVL.

The V and J genes are TRBV7-9 and TRBJ2-7; D perhaps matches TRBD1 (6 bases). Trimming took off 9 bases at V and 4 bases at J, with 16 bases between the two ends. CDR1 and CDR2 (germline): SEHNR, FQNEAQ (reference sequence). The CDR3 is 13 amino acids. DNA for the CDR3: TGTGCCAGTCGAGCAGGGGAGAAGTACGAGCAGTACTTC. It yields the protein CASRAGEKYEQYF.

V usage is TRBV13 and J usage is TRBJ2-2, with unresolved D. Germline-derived CDR1 and CDR2 are PRHDT and FYEKMQ (reference sequence). The V end was cut by 5 bases, the J end by 5 bases, with 12 bases between. The CDR3 contains 14 residues. CDR3 sequence: CASSLRTLTGELFF. The CDR3 DNA is TGTGCCAGCAGCCTTAGGACCCTGACCGGGGAGCTGTTTTTT.

The CDR3 loop is CASSPRTGRIDLTNEKLFF. The CDR3 region has the DNA TGTGCCAGCAGCCCCCGGACAGGGCGTATCGACTTGACTAATGAAAAACTGTTTTTT. J is TRBJ1-4 and V is TRBV9; 8 bases fit TRBD1. Germline CDR1 SGDLS, CDR2 YYNGEE. This CDR3 contains 19 residues. Germline trimming cut 4 bases from V and 2 bases from J; bases unmatched to any gene: 16.

The rearrangement uses TRBV5-1 and TRBJ1-6; 10 bases line up with TRBD1. Trimming cost V 0 bases and J 10 bases; bases outside gene matches: 4. This CDR3 has 15 amino acids. From germline, CDR1 is SGHRS and CDR2 YFSETQ. As DNA, the CDR3 is TGCGCCAGCAGCTTGGAGGGACAGGGGTCCTCACCCCTCCACTTT. This encodes CASSLEGQGSSPLHF.

This clone was observed a single time. The chain employs TRBV25-1 and TRBJ2-7, with D possibly TRBD2 on 6 matching bases. This CDR3 spans 11 amino acids. Trimming removed 6 bases from V and 5 bases from J, with 8 bases in between. Germline V gene data show CDR1 as MGHDK and CDR2 as SYGVNS. CDR3 sequence (DNA): TGTGCCAGCAGCAGGGAGGACGAGCAGTACTTC. Protein: CASSREDEQYF.

This CDR3 reads CASSLWDGYEQYF. Here the CDR3 DNA reads TGTGCCAGCAGCTTATGGGACGGCTACGAGCAGTACTTC. The chain links TRBV7-9 to TRBJ2-7; TRBD1 or TRBD2 may be the D gene (5 bases each). Trimming removed 2 bases from V and 3 bases from J, with 8 bases in between. Germline assignment: CDR1 SEHNR and CDR2 FQNEAQ (reference sequence). The CDR3 length is 13 residues.

The chain employs TRBV25-1 and TRBJ1-1, with unresolved D. Looked up from germline, CDR1 is MGHDK and CDR2 is SYGVNS. This CDR3 region has 11 residues. The V end was cut by 8 bases, the J end by 5 bases, with 9 bases between. The CDR3 DNA sequence: TGTGCCAGCTTCTCGCGGACTGAAGCTTTCTTT. Its translation: CASFSRTEAFF.

J is TRBJ2-3 and V is TRBV27; D tentatively reads TRBD1 or TRBD2 (6 bases each). CDR1 and CDR2 from the germline V gene are MNHEY and SMNVEV (reference sequence). CDR3 length: 16 amino acids. V was pared by 6 bases and J by 10 bases, with 26 bases between. CDR3 amino acids: CASSPLGGLGQVPQYF. The DNA of the CDR3 is TGTGCCAGCAGCCCCCTAGGGGGGCTCGGACAAGTCCCGCAGTATTTT.

This clone occurred once. This chain links TRBV12-5 with TRBJ2-1; TRBD2 matches 8 bases. Trimming removed 2 bases from V and 9 bases from J; junction bases left unmatched: 12. This CDR3 region has 16 residues. Looked up from germline, CDR1 is LGHNT and CDR2 is FRNRAP. For the CDR3, the DNA is TGTGCTAGTGGTTTGTCTTTGGAACGGGGGGGCATTGAGCAGTTCTTC. This encodes CASGLSLERGGIEQFF.

This clone was seen a single time. V and J are TRBV5-1 and TRBJ2-7, with a tentative D call TRBD1 (6 bases). Germline values: CDR1 SGHRS, CDR2 YFSETQ. This CDR3 spans 12 amino acids. V lost 4 bases and J 6 bases, leaving 11 bases between the germline ends. The DNA for the CDR3 is TGCGCCAGCAGCCCCGGGACAACCGAGCAGTACTTC. Amino acid sequence: CASSPGTTEQYF.

The chain joins TRBV4-2 to TRBJ2-1; 7 nucleotides line up with TRBD2. The length of the CDR3 is 16 residues. Looked up from germline, CDR1 is LGHNA and CDR2 is YNFKEQ. V shed 0 bases and J 2 bases; nucleotides not matched to a gene: 4. DNA of the CDR3: TGTGCCAGCAGCCAAGAAAGCGGGGACCCCTACAATGAGCAGTTCTTC. It codes for CASSQESGDPYNEQFF.